This TCR beta chain comes out of a study of tumor and adjacent non-tumor tissue in lung cancer. Study information: The patients, 10 to 11 men and four to six women, were about 30 to 85 with stage I to III disease.

No cell sorting was done before RNA was extracted from the tissue. Newly diagnosed lung cancer patients had thoracic surgery in China, August–November 2014, without prior chemotherapy. The CDR3 runs 13 residues. In germline, CDR1 is MDHEN, CDR2 SYDVKM. This clonotype has only a few counts. The junction differs from germline at one of its ends, possibly a read error. TCRbeta libraries were built with three rounds of nested PCR, modified from ARM-PCR. TCRdb called the multiplex PCR reads again in MiXCR, with one record for every CDR3 protein. The repertoire has roughly 70,000 distinct CDR3 sequences, more than 70% of them found once; the top ten carry 28%.

The chain employs TRBV28 and TRBJ2-7; D uncertain. The sequence came from a man aged 60-69 years with non-small cell lung cancer. Sample: lung tumor tissue. The DNA for the CDR3 is TGTACCAGCAGTTTTACAAACTCCTACGAGCAGTACTTC. Residues: CTSSFTNSYEQYF. The whole variable domain, remainder taken from reference TRBV28 and TRBJ2-7, is DVKVTQSSRYLVKRTGEKVFLECVQDMDHENMFWYRQDPGLGLRLIYFSYDVKMKEKGDIPEGYSVSREKKERFSLILESASTNQTSMYLCTSSFTNSYEQYFGPGTRLTVT.